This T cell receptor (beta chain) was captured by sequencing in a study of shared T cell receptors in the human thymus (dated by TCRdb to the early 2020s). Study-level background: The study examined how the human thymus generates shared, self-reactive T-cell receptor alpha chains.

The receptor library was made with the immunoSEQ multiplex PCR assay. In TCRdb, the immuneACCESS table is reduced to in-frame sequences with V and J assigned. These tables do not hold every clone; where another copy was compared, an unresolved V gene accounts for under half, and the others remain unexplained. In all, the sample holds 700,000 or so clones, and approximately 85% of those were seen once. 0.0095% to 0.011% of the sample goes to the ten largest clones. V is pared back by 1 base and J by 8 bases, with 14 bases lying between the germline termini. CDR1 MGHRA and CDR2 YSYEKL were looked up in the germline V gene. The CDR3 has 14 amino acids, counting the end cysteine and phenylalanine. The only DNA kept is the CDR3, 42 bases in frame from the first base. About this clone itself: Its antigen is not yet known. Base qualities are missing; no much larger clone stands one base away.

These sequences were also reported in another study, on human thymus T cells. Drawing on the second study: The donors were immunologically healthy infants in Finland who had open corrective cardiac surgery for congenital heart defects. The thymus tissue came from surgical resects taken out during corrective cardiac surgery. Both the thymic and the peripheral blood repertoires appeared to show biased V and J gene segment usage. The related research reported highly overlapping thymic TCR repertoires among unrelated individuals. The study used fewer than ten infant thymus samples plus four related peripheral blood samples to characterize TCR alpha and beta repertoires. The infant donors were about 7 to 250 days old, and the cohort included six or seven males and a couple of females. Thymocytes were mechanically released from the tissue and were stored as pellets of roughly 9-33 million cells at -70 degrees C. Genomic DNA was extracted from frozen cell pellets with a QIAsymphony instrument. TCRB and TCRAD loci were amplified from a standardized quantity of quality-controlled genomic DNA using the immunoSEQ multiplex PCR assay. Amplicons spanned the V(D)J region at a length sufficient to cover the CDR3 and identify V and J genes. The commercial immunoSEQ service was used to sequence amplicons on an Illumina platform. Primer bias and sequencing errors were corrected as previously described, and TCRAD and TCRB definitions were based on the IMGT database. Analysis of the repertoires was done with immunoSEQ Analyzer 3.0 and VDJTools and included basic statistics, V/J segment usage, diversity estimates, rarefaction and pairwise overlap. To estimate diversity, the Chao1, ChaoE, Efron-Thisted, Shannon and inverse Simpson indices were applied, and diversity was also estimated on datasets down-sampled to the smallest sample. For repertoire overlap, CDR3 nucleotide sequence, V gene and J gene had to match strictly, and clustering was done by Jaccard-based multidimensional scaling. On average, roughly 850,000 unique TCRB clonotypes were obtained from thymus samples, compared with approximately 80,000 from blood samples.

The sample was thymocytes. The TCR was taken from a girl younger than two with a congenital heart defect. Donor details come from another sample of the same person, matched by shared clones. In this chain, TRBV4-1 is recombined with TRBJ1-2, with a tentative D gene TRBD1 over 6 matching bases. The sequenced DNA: TGCGCCAGCAGCCAAGTCCCAGGGGTGATAGGCTACACCTTC. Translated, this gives CASSQVPGVIGYTF.